The T cell receptor beta chain under discussion was sequenced for a study of response to subunit inactivated influenza vaccine (dated by TCRdb to the late 2010s). Describing the broader study: Deep quantitative profiling of the T cell receptor repertoire was used in the study to follow responses to a trivalent subunit inactivated influenza vaccine.

V ends up 5 bases short and J 5 bases short, with an unmatched junction base count of 6. From the cysteine through the phenylalanine, the CDR3 covers 15 amino acids. The read is trimmed to its CDR3 DNA, 45 bases read in frame from base 1. This clonotype was detected a few times. Its antigen has not been determined. It has no much larger one-base neighbor in the sample; base qualities were not kept. Libraries were constructed by RT-PCR. The sequencing machine was an Illumina HiSeq 2500. The public reads were run again by TCRdb, first through fastp at Q25 and then through MiXCR, and only productive beta chains were kept. Under each unique CDR3 protein, matching rows form one entry showing the most common genes and DNA. Here the sample has a few hundred thousand distinct CDR3 sequences; roughly 15% occur a single time. The top ten clonotypes cover around 10% of the sample. Results and caveats for the whole study, not just this receptor: The authors suggested that each seasonal influenza vaccination may recruit only a limited number of new T cells.

This specimen consisted of PBMCs from blood, obtained about 12 days after vaccination. The receptor's source is a man aged 45-60 years who received an inactivated influenza vaccine. Donor details come from another sample of the same person, matched by shared clones. This chain joins TRBV12-3 or TRBV12-4 to TRBJ2-1; the central 10 bases match TRBD1. The bases read TGTGCCAGCAGTAGAGGACAGGGGGTGGACAATGAGCAGTTCTTC. Translated, this gives CASSRGQGVDNEQFF.